The sequence of this T cell receptor (beta chain) was determined in a study of T cells in Graves' hyperthyroidism and ophthalmopathy. Whole-study results and caveats: Peripheral blood also featured most of the thyroid clonotypes expanded above 0.001.

Amplified TCR beta CDR3 regions came from RNA transcripts. A first-round RT-PCR of the TCR CDR3 used the HTBI primer set. TCRdb ran MiXCR on the multiplex PCR reads and lists one entry per CDR3 protein. The sample lists about 210,000 distinct CDR3 sequences; roughly 15% were seen once. The CDR3 covers 14 residues. The germline V gene encodes CDR1 KGHSH and CDR2 LQKENI. With V trimmed by 3 bases and J by 9 bases, 7 bases remained unmatched. This clonotype has ten or more counts. The antigen remains unidentified. The chain joins TRBV18 to TRBJ2-4, with 8 nucleotides matching TRBD1. The TCR comes from a man in his fifties or sixties with Graves' hyperthyroidism. The sample consisted of blood. In DNA form, the CDR3 reads TGTGCCAGCTCACCTGTGACAGGGGCGCGCATTCAGTACTTC. Translating gives CASSPVTGARIQYF.